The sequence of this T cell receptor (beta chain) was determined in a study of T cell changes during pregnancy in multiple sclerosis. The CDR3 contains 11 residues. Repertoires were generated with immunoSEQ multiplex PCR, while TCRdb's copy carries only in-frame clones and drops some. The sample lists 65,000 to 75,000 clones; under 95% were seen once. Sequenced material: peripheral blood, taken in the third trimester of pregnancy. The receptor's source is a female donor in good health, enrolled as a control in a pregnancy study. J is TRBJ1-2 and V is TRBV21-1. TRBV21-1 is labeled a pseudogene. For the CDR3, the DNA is TGTGCCAGCAGCAAAGCGAGCGGCTACACCTTC. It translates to CASSKASGYTF.